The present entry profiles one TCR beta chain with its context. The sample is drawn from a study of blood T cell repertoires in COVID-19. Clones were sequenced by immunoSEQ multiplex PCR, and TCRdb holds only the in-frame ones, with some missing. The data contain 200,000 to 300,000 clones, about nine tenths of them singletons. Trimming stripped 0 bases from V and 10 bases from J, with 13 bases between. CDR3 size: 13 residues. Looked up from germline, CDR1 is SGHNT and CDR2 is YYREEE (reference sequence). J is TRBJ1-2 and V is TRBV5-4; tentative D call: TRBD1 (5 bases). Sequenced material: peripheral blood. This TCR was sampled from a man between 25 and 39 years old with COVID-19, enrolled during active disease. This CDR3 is CASSLGQGRDYTF. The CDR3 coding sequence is TGTGCCAGCAGCTTGGGCCAGGGCCGCGACTACACCTTC.